One sample yielded the 18 T cell receptor beta chains listed below, sequenced in a study of OX40 agonist ivuxolimab in advanced cancers. Some clones are missing from TCRdb's copy, which holds only in-frame ones; the method was immunoSEQ multiplex PCR. The table includes about 150,000 clones, 90% to 95% detected once. The sample here was CD4+ or CD8+ T cells sorted from blood, taken in a trial of the OX40 agonist ivuxolimab. These receptors were taken from an adult with an advanced solid tumor such as melanoma, head and neck, liver or kidney cancer.

This chain's CDR3 is CASSSPSSYNEQFF. In DNA form, the CDR3 reads TGTGCCAGCAGCTCACCGAGCTCCTACAATGAGCAGTTCTTC. This chain uses TRBV7-8 with TRBJ2-1; no clear D. The CDR3 sequence is 14 residues long. Germline V gene data show CDR1 as SGHVS and CDR2 as FQNEAQ. V lost 4 bases and J 0 bases, leaving 7 bases between the germline ends.

The chain joins TRBV19 to TRBJ2-5; a possible D gene is TRBD1 (5 bases). Germline lookup yields CDR1 LNHDA and CDR2 SQIVND (reference sequence). This CDR3 is 14 amino acids long. V was cut by 5 bases and J by 6 bases, with 16 bases left in between. Written as DNA, the CDR3 is TGTGCCAGTAGTGGCCCGACAGTAAGTCAGACCCAGTACTTC. Protein product: CASSGPTVSQTQYF.

The V gene is TRBV5-6, the J gene TRBJ2-7; 10 bases agree with TRBD1. CDR1 and CDR2 from the germline V gene are SGHDT and YYEEEE. Trimming cost V 5 bases and J 1 base; bases outside gene matches: 9. The CDR3 totals 16 residues. The CDR3 loop is CASSQTGGYGSYEQYF. As DNA, the CDR3 is TGTGCCAGCAGTCAGACAGGGGGCTATGGGTCCTACGAGCAGTACTTC.

The V call is TRBV4-1, the J call TRBJ2-7; possibly TRBD1 or TRBD2 for D (5 bases each). The CDR3 is 15 residues long. Germline V gene lookup returns CDR1 MGHRA and CDR2 YSYEKL. V lost 6 bases and J lost 0, with 15 bases in between. The CDR3: CASRTTRGLSYEQYF. The CDR3 nucleotides read TGCGCCAGCAGGACAACCCGGGGCCTCTCCTACGAGCAGTACTTC.

V gene TRBV6-5 combines with J gene TRBJ1-1; D uncertain. This CDR3 comprises 15 residues. Germline CDR1 and CDR2: MNHEY and SVGAGI. Trimming stripped 5 bases from V and 1 base from J, with 14 bases between. CDR3 protein: CASSPLGAGNTEAFF. CDR3 nucleotides: TGTGCCAGCAGTCCTCTTGGTGCGGGGAACACTGAAGCTTTCTTT.

The genes are TRBV6-1 and TRBJ1-6; no clear D gene. CDR3 size: 16 residues. Germline CDR1 MNHNS, CDR2 SASEGT. With 4 bases removed from V and 0 bases from J, the gap between germline ends came to 10 bases. The CDR3 is CASSGSTNSYNSPLHF. The CDR3 nucleotides read TGTGCCAGCAGTGGATCTACGAACTCCTATAATTCACCCCTCCACTTT.

This rearrangement joins TRBV11-2 to TRBJ2-1; the match to TRBD2 covers 11 bases. The CDR3 extends over 13 amino acids. The V and J ends lost 6 bases and 8 bases, in that order; junction bases with no gene match: 3. Germline V lookup: CDR1 SGHAT, CDR2 FQNNGV. The CDR3 protein is CASRLAGADEQFF. The DNA of the CDR3 is TGTGCCAGCAGACTAGCGGGGGCGGATGAGCAGTTCTTC.

CDR3 sequence: CASSWGPANEKLFF. DNA of the CDR3: TGTGCCAGCAGTTGGGGGCCCGCTAATGAAAAACTGTTTTTT. The chain recombines TRBV6-1 with TRBJ1-4; a weak D match, TRBD1 (6 bases). The CDR3 consists of 14 residues. V was cut by 5 bases and J by 3 bases, with 10 bases left in between. The germline CDR1 and CDR2 sequences are MNHNS and SASEGT.

The J gene is TRBJ1-4, the V gene TRBV9; 8 positions match TRBD1. The CDR3 is 16 residues long. The germline gives CDR1 SGDLS, CDR2 YYNGEE. The V gene end was trimmed by 0 bases and the J gene end by 4 bases; junction bases not matched to a gene: 5. CDR3 residues: CASSVASGTGNEKLFF. The CDR3 DNA follows: TGTGCCAGCAGCGTAGCCTCCGGGACAGGTAATGAAAAACTGTTTTTT.

The chain's CDR3 is CASSPVDRGPNNSPLHF. CDR3 nucleotides: TGCGCCAGCAGCCCAGTAGACAGGGGGCCAAATAATTCACCCCTCCACTTT. V gene TRBV4-3 combines with J gene TRBJ1-6, with TRBD1 identical over 10 bases. The junction had 8 bases not matched to a gene; V was cut back by 4 bases and J by 5 bases. CDR3 size: 17 residues. Germline CDR1 and CDR2: LGHNA and YSLEER.

J is TRBJ1-5 and V is TRBV18; D is uncertain. This CDR3 has 15 amino acids. The germline V gene encodes CDR1 KGHSH and CDR2 LQKENI. V was shortened by 6 bases and J by 0 bases, with 12 bases between the two germline ends. The CDR3 DNA sequence: TGTGCCAGCTCTCCCCGGACGGATAGCAATCAGCCCCAGCATTTT. This sequence encodes CASSPRTDSNQPQHF.

The chain uses TRBV7-3 and TRBJ1-6; 7 bases are shared with TRBD1. The CDR3 is 16 amino acids. Losses at the gene ends were 5 bases for V and 3 bases for J; bases not matched to a gene: 7. Germline V gives CDR1 SGHTA, CDR2 FQGTGA. The CDR3 nucleotides read TGTGCCAGCAGCCGGCGGGACAGTCTCTATAATTCACCCCTCCACTTT. Translating it yields CASSRRDSLYNSPLHF. Combining the CDR3 with reference TRBV7-3 and TRBJ1-6 gives the whole variable domain GAGVSQTPSNKVTEKGKYVELRCDPISGHTALYWYRQSLGQGPEFLIYFQGTGAADDSGLPNDRFFAVRPEGSVSTLKIQRTERGDSAVYLCASSRRDSLYNSPLHFGNGTRLTVT.

The CDR3 region has the DNA TGTGCCAGCTCACCGGTTCAGTCCTACAATGAGCAGTTCTTC. Residues: CASSPVQSYNEQFF. The chain has TRBV18 and TRBJ2-1, with unresolved D. V dropped 3 bases and J dropped 1 base, with 7 bases sitting between them. CDR1 is KGHSH, CDR2 LQKENI, per germline. This CDR3 is 14 amino acids long.

The chain couples TRBV11-2 to TRBJ2-1, with TRBD2 matching 8 bases. Losses at the gene ends were 6 bases for V and 5 bases for J; bases not matched to a gene: 15. The CDR3 has 17 residues. Germline values: CDR1 SGHAT, CDR2 FQNNGV. The CDR3 spells CASRPPLAVTVHNEQFF. CDR3 nucleotide sequence: TGTGCCAGCAGACCGCCACTAGCGGTTACGGTCCACAATGAGCAGTTCTTC.

This clone was seen once. The same CDR3 can be traced to other DNA sequences in this sample. The chain carries TRBV27 and TRBJ2-3; D is unresolved. This CDR3 spans 13 amino acids. V shed 6 bases and J shed 1 base, with 8 bases lying between them. The V gene's germline CDR1 is MNHEY and CDR2 SMNVEV (reference sequence). DNA of the CDR3: TGTGCCAGCAGCTCGCTAGGCACAGATACGCAGTATTTT. Translating it yields CASSSLGTDTQYF.

This chain links TRBV9 with TRBJ2-5; D remains ambiguous. The CDR3 is 14 residues long. Trimming took off 0 bases at V and 3 bases at J, with 9 bases between the two ends. Germline V gene sequence: CDR1 SGDLS, CDR2 YYNGEE. CDR3 sequence reads: CASSVAASKETQYF. The CDR3 DNA follows: TGTGCCAGCAGCGTAGCTGCCAGCAAAGAGACCCAGTACTTC.

The chain couples TRBV28 to TRBJ1-3; weak D call: TRBD1 (6 bases). V lost 1 base, J lost 8 bases, and 18 bases lay in between. The CDR3 contains 16 residues. CDR1 and CDR2 from the germline V gene are MDHEN and SYDVKM. The CDR3 spells CASSLSPGAGADTIYF. In DNA, the CDR3 is TGTGCCAGCAGTTTATCCCCGGGGGCGGGGGCCGACACCATATATTTT.

The chain links TRBV7-2 to TRBJ2-5; the D gene is possibly TRBD2 (5 bases). Germline CDR1 and CDR2: SGHTA and FQGNSA. This CDR3 is 13 amino acids long. The V end lost 4 bases, the J end lost 5 bases, and 11 bases lay between the germline ends. The CDR3 coding sequence is TGTGCCAGCAGCTCCCGCACGGGGGAGACCCAGTACTTC. Translated, it gives CASSSRTGETQYF.